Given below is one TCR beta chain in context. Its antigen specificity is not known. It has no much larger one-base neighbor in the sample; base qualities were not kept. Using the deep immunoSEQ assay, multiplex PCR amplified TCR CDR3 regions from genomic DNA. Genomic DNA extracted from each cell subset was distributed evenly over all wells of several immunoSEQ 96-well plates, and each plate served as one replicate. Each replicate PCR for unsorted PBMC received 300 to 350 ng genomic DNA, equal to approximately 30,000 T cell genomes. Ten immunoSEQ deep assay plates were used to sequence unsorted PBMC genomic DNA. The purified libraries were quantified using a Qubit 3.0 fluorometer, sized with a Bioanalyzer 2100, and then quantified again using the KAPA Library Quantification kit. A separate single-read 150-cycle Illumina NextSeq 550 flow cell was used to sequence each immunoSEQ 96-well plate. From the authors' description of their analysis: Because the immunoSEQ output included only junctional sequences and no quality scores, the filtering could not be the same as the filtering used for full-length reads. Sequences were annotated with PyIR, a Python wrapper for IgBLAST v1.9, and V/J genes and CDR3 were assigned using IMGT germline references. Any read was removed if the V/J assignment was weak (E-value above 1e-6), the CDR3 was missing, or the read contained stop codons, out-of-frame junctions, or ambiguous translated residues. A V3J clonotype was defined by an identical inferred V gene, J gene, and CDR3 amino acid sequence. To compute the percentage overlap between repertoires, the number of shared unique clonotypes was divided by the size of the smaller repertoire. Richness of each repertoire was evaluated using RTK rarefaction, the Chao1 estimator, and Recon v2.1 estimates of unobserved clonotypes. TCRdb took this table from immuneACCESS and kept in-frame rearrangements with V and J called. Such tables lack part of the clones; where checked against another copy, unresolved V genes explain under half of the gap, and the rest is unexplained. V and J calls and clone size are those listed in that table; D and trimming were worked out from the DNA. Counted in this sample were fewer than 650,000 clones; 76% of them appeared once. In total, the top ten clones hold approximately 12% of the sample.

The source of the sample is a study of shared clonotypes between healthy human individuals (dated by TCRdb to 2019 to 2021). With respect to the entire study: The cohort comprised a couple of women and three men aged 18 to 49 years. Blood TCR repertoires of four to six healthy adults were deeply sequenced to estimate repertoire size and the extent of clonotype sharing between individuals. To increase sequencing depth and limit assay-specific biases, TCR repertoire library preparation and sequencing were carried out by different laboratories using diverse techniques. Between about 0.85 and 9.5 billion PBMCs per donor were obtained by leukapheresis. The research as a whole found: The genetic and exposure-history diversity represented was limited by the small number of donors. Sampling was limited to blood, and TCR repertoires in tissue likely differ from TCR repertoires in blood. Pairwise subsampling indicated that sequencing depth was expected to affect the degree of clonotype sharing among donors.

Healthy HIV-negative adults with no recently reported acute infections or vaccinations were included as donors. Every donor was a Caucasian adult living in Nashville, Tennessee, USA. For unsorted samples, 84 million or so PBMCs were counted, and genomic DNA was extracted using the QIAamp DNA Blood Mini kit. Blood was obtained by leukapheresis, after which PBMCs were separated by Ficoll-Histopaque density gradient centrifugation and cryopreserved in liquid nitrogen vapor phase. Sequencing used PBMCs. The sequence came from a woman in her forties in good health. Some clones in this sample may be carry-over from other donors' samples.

The encoded CDR3 is CASSLSSLAVEQYF. The DNA sequence is given as TGTGCCAGCAGCTTAAGTTCGCTAGCGGTAGAGCAGTATTTT. The rearranged segments are TRBV11-2 and TRBJ2-3, with 7 middle bases fitting TRBD2. The germline V gene supplies CDR1 SGHAT and CDR2 FQNNGV. There are 14 amino acids in the CDR3, from cysteine to phenylalanine inclusive. The only DNA kept is the CDR3, 42 bases in frame from the first base. Clipping removes 2 bases from V and 11 bases from J, with 10 as the unmatched junction base count. This CDR3, with the reference TRBV11-2 and TRBJ2-3 proteins standing in past its ends, gives the full variable domain EAGVAQSPRYKIIEKRQSVAFWCNPISGHATLYWYQQILGQGPKLLIQFQNNGVVDDSQLPKDRFSAERLKGVDSTLKIQPAKLEDSAVYLCASSLSSLAVEQYFGPGTRLTVL.